The 4 T cell receptor beta chains below all came from one sample that was sequenced in a study of blood T cells in healthy people across ages. For the second PCR, which ran for about 7 to 11 cycles, a sample-barcoded 5' primer and a J-beta primer mix were used. TCRdb re-called the 5' RACE reads through MiXCR, storing one row per CDR3 protein. The sample carries some 1.1 million distinct CDR3 sequences, roughly two fifths recorded once. Specimen: blood. The receptors derive from a young man in good health.

V usage is TRBV20-1 and J usage is TRBJ1-5, with a weak D call TRBD1 (6 bases). CDR3 length equals 14 residues. Germline V gene sequence: CDR1 DFQATT, CDR2 SNEGSKA (reference sequence). Trimming shortened V by 3 bases and J by 7 bases, and 16 bases separated the two germline ends. For the CDR3, the DNA is TGCAGTGCTAGCATACAGGGACTCGGGCAGCCCCAGCATTTT. Its protein product is CSASIQGLGQPQHF.

This clonotype was counted a single time. The genes are TRBV7-8 and TRBJ2-5, with TRBD2 identical over 10 bases. CDR1 and CDR2 (germline): SGHVS, FQNEAQ. This CDR3 comprises 15 residues. V gave up 4 bases and J gave up 11 bases; unmatched junction bases: 13. In DNA, the CDR3 is TGTGCCAGCAGCTCCAAGGGACTAGCGCGGAATGAGCAGTACTTC. Protein: CASSSKGLARNEQYF.

This clonotype was seen more than once but under ten times. The rearrangement uses TRBV19 and TRBJ1-4; D gene unclear. Germline CDR1 LNHDA, CDR2 SQIVND (reference sequence). V shed 9 bases and J shed 6 bases, with 14 bases lying between them. The CDR3 is 13 residues long. The CDR3 loop is CASNPGLDEKLFF. The CDR3 DNA reads as TGTGCCAGCAACCCGGGGTTGGATGAAAAACTGTTTTTT.

In its sample, this clonotype was seen once. The rearrangement uses TRBV11-3 and TRBJ2-5; D is undetermined. The CDR3 is 13 residues long. Trimming removed 1 base at V and 11 bases at J, with 14 bases between. From germline, CDR1 is SGHNT and CDR2 YENEEA. CDR3 coding DNA: TGTGCCAGCAGCTTAGGCAGGATCGATGAGCAGTACTTC. Translated: CASSLGRIDEQYF.